The 6 T cell receptor beta chains below come from one sample, sequenced in a study of cytomegalovirus exposure and HLA in healthy donors. Both 60 Vbeta primers and 13 Jbeta primers went into the PCR. Libraries were prepared by immunoSEQ multiplex PCR; TCRdb keeps only in-frame clonotypes and omits some of them. The data hold 140,000 to 150,000 clones, with around 75% observed a single time. Sequencing was carried out using PBMCs. The receptors derive from a woman aged 18-29 years in good health and CMV-seronegative.

As for this clone: A junction boundary mismatches the germline segment, possibly from a read error. V usage is TRBV6-6 and J usage is TRBJ1-1; D possibly corresponds to TRBD1 (5 bases). This CDR3 is 14 amino acids long. The germline CDR1 and CDR2 sequences are MNHNY and SVGAGI (reference sequence). The CDR3 DNA sequence: TGTGCCAGCAGTTACTCCCGGGGGAACGCTGAAGCTTTCTTT. Protein sequence: CASSYSRGNAEAFF.

This chain connects TRBV9 to TRBJ2-5; D gene ambiguous. With the DNA end fitting TRBJ2-7 better, the J assignment may be wrong. This CDR3 contains 14 residues. In germline, CDR1 is SGDLS, CDR2 YYNGEE. DNA for the CDR3: TGTGCCAGCAGCGTAGGTTGGGTTAGCTACGAGCAGTACTTC. Translating it yields CASSVGWVSYEQYF.

The rearrangement joins TRBV7-2 to TRBJ2-3; 7 nucleotides agree with TRBD2. The germline V gene has CDR1 SGHTA and CDR2 FQGNSA. The junction had 8 bases not matched to a gene; V was cut back by 5 bases and J by 6 bases. CDR3 size: 14 residues. The CDR3 protein is CASSPGLLYDTQYF. CDR3 nucleotides: TGTGCCAGCAGCCCGGGACTACTTTATGATACGCAGTATTTT.

The chain recombines TRBV5-4 with TRBJ1-1, with D hard to call. The CDR3 runs to 13 residues. Trimming stripped 4 bases from V and 3 bases from J, with 10 bases between. The germline V gene has CDR1 SGHNT and CDR2 YYREEE (reference sequence). The CDR3 is CASSQSEDTEAFF. The CDR3 DNA reads TGTGCCAGCAGCCAATCCGAGGACACTGAAGCTTTCTTT. The full variable domain, rest sourced from reference TRBV5-4 and TRBJ1-1, is ETGVTQSPTHLIKTRGQQVTLRCSSQSGHNTVSWYQQALGQGPQFIFQYYREEENGRGNFPPRFSGLQFPNYSSELNVNALELDDSALYLCASSQSEDTEAFFGQGTRLTVV.

With regard to this clone: The sample has other DNA sequences that encode this CDR3 too. As DNA, the CDR3 is TGTGCCACCAGCAGAGAGGAACGGGTACTAGCCAAAAACATTCAGTACTTC. This encodes CATSREERVLAKNIQYF. The chain has TRBV15 and TRBJ2-4; the D is unclear. CDR3 size: 17 residues. V lost 0 bases and J 0 bases, leaving 12 bases between the germline ends. From germline, CDR1 is LNHNV and CDR2 YYDKDF (reference sequence).

The CDR3 loop reads CASSLAMTHLGGNTIYF. Written as DNA, the CDR3 is TGTGCCAGCAGCTTAGCGATGACCCACCTAGGTGGAAACACCATATATTTT. The chain carries TRBV7-2 and TRBJ1-3, with D unresolved. This CDR3 spans 17 amino acids. Germline V gene sequence: CDR1 SGHTA, CDR2 FQGNSA. Trimming took off 0 bases at V and 3 bases at J, with 15 bases between the two ends.